These 29 T cell receptor beta chains originate from one sample sequenced in a study of blood T cells in healthy people across ages. Using a J-beta primer mix together with a sample-barcoded 5' primer, a second PCR was run for roughly 7 to 11 cycles. TCRdb re-called the 5' RACE reads through MiXCR, storing one row per CDR3 protein. The sample holds roughly 800,000 distinct CDR3 sequences, roughly 35% seen once. Sequences were obtained from blood. The receptors were sampled from a man aged 18 to 29 in good health.

This clonotype was counted at least ten times. The chain combines TRBV14 with TRBJ2-6; D call uncertain. The CDR3 has 17 residues. Trimming took off 0 bases at V and 4 bases at J, with 13 bases between the two ends. The V gene's germline CDR1 is SGHDN and CDR2 FVKESK. CDR3 residues: CASSQDLRAPGANVLTF. The CDR3 region has the DNA TGTGCCAGCAGCCAAGATTTAAGGGCCCCAGGGGCCAACGTCCTGACTTTC.

This clonotype was detected ten times or more. The V gene is TRBV29-1, the J gene TRBJ2-3; 7 nucleotides line up with TRBD1. The CDR3 has 13 amino acids. Per the germline V gene, CDR1 is SQVTM and CDR2 is ANQGSEA. V dropped 1 base and J dropped 6; count of bases not matched to a gene: 4. CDR3: CSVEGRQGDTQYF. For the CDR3, the DNA is TGCAGCGTTGAAGGAAGACAGGGCGATACGCAGTATTTT.

As to this clonotype: With a much larger clone just one base away, this may be a read error. The V gene is TRBV10-3, the J gene TRBJ1-6; no firm D call. Germline CDR1 reads ENHRY; CDR2 reads SYGVKD. CDR3 size: 14 residues. The germline V and J ends were trimmed by 2 bases and 8 bases, with 10 bases remaining between them. This chain's CDR3 is CAISEAAGDSPLHF. CDR3 nucleotide sequence: TGTGCCATCAGTGAGGCCGCGGGTGATTCACCCCTCCACTTT.

Comment on this clonotype: An end of the junction differs from the germline gene, which may be a read error. V is TRBV7-7 and J is TRBJ2-5; perhaps TRBD1 as D (5 bases). Germline V CDR1 and CDR2: SSHAT, FNYEAQ (reference sequence). The CDR3 length is 15 residues. Here the CDR3 reads CASSASKGRWETQYF. CDR3 nucleotides: TGTGCTAGCAGCGCCTCCAAGGGGCGATGGGAGACCCAGTACTTC.

Comments on this clonotype: This may stem from a read error, because a much larger clone lies one nucleotide away. The rearrangement links TRBV10-3 to TRBJ2-1; D is unclear. Trimming removed 3 bases at V and 14 bases at J, with 17 bases between. The CDR3 has 13 residues. The germline V gene has CDR1 ENHRY and CDR2 SYGVKD. The CDR3 DNA reads TGTGCCATCAGTGACGGACCCCTTAATGCTGAGTTCTTC. Translation gives CAISDGPLNAEFF.

CDR3: CASSPPDRSEQFF. CDR3 nucleotides: TGTGCCAGCAGCCCCCCGGATCGGAGTGAGCAGTTCTTC. The V call is TRBV5-4, the J call TRBJ2-1; the D is unclear. Per the germline V gene, CDR1 is SGHNT and CDR2 is YYREEE (reference sequence). The CDR3 is 13 amino acids. The V gene lost 4 bases and the J gene lost 9 bases, with 14 bases spanning the gap.

Concerning this clonotype: It may be a read error: a sequence one base away is much more abundant. V gene TRBV5-6 combines with J gene TRBJ1-5; 9 bases agree with TRBD1. The length of the CDR3 is 13 residues. Germline V lookup: CDR1 SGHDT, CDR2 YYEEEE. CDR3 sequence: CVSRTGGNQPQHF. CDR3 nucleotide sequence: TGTGTCAGCAGGACAGGGGGCAATCAGCCCCAGCATTTT.

This chain links TRBV4-2 with TRBJ2-1, with a tentative D call TRBD2 (5 bases). CDR1 is LGHNA, CDR2 YNFKEQ, per germline. This CDR3 region has 14 residues. The germline V and J ends were trimmed by 2 bases and 5 bases, with 10 bases remaining between them. The CDR3 DNA sequence: TGTGCCAGCAGCCAAAGCGGACCGGACAATGAGCAGTTCTTC. It codes for CASSQSGPDNEQFF.

For this clonotype: One end of the junction varies from germline; a read error may be responsible. V usage is TRBV4-3 and J usage is TRBJ1-2; 10 bases align to TRBD1. The CDR3 covers 18 residues. The germline CDR1 and CDR2 sequences are LGHNA and YSLEER. Written as DNA, the CDR3 is TGCGTCAGCAGCCACTGGGACAGGGGACGCCTTGGGCTCTATGGCTACACCTTC. This gives the protein CVSSHWDRGRLGLYGYTF.

This clonotype has at least ten counts. The chain joins TRBV29-1 to TRBJ2-1, with 7 positions matching TRBD2. Trimming at V came to 2 bases and at J to 8 bases, leaving 6 bases not matched to a gene. CDR1 and CDR2 from the germline V gene are SQVTM and ANQGSEA. This CDR3 spans 13 amino acids. This CDR3 reads CSVERAGDYEQFF. As DNA, the CDR3 is TGCAGCGTTGAACGGGCGGGGGACTATGAGCAGTTCTTC.

This clonotype was recorded at least ten times. The chain couples TRBV20-1 to TRBJ1-2, with 7 bases matching TRBD1. Trimming removed 3 bases from V and 8 bases from J; junction bases left unmatched: 15. Per germline, CDR1 DFQATT and CDR2 SNEGSKA (reference sequence). CDR3 size: 15 residues. CDR3 residues: CSARPRDSPSKGYTF. In DNA, the CDR3 is TGCAGTGCTAGGCCCCGGGACAGTCCCTCCAAGGGCTACACCTTC.

This clonotype was detected only a few times. At one of its ends the junction is not consistent with the germline gene, which may arise from a read error. The rearrangement uses TRBV4-2 and TRBJ1-1; D may be TRBD1 (5 bases). CDR3 length: 17 amino acids. CDR1 and CDR2 from the germline V gene are LGHNA and YNFKEQ. The CDR3 region is CANSQVDPTVMNTEAFF. The CDR3, as DNA: TGTGCCAACAGCCAAGTGGACCCGACAGTTATGAACACTGAAGCTTTCTTT.

The chain carries TRBV15 and TRBJ2-5, with TRBD1 identical over 9 bases. Gene TRBJ2-7 matches the end of the DNA better, so the J call may be wrong. The CDR3 contains 14 residues. Germline CDR1 is LNHNV and CDR2 is YYDKDF (reference sequence). The CDR3 DNA reads TGTGCCACCAGCAGAGAGGACAGGGGACGCGAGCAGTACTTC. This codes for CATSREDRGREQYF.

This clonotype was counted only a few times. V is TRBV27 and J is TRBJ2-5, with 7 nucleotides matching TRBD2. The CDR3 extends over 13 amino acids. Germline V lookup: CDR1 MNHEY, CDR2 SMNVEV (reference sequence). With 6 bases clipped from V and 5 bases from J, the junction kept 6 bases outside the gene matches. CDR3 residues: CASRGGGLETQYF. The DNA for the CDR3 is TGTGCCAGCAGGGGGGGAGGGTTGGAGACCCAGTACTTC.

Concerning this clonotype: This may arise from a read error, as a much more abundant clone is one base away. The J gene is TRBJ2-5, the V gene TRBV4-3, with TRBD2 as a possible D gene (5 bases). V was cut by 0 bases and J by 4 bases, with 12 bases left in between. The CDR3 totals 15 residues. Germline V CDR1 and CDR2: LGHNA, YSLEER. The CDR3 region is CASSQDGSWGETQYF. The CDR3, as DNA: TGCGCCAGCAGCCAAGATGGGAGTTGGGGAGAGACCCAGTACTTC.

This chain connects TRBV5-1 to TRBJ2-1; 8 nucleotides align to TRBD2. Germline CDR1 and CDR2: SGHRS and YFSETQ. With 4 bases clipped from V and 5 bases from J, the junction kept 8 bases outside the gene matches. This CDR3 contains 15 residues. DNA of the CDR3: TGCGCCAGCAGCGCGGGACTAGTGAGCGACAATGAGCAGTTCTTC. It yields the protein CASSAGLVSDNEQFF.

V gene TRBV12-3 or TRBV12-4 combines with J gene TRBJ2-1; D unresolved. The better agreement between TRBJ2-7 and the DNA end casts doubt on the J call. CDR3 length: 13 residues. CDR3 nucleotides: TGTGCCAGCAGCCTACTCCACAACAATGAGCAGTACTTC. Amino acids: CASSLLHNNEQYF.

This clonotype was observed many times. In DNA form, the CDR3 reads TGTGCCAGCAGTCCCGGGGGGCGAGAGACCCAGTACTTC. Translated, it gives CASSPGGRETQYF. The chain is built from TRBV27 and TRBJ2-5; tentative D call: TRBD2 (7 bases). Trimming took 5 bases from V and 4 from J, leaving 11 bases between them. The CDR3 has 13 amino acids. The germline V gene has CDR1 MNHEY and CDR2 SMNVEV (reference sequence).

This clonotype was picked up a small number of times. The chain is built from TRBV14 and TRBJ1-2, with TRBD1 matching over 10 bases. The germline gives CDR1 SGHDN, CDR2 FVKESK. The CDR3 sequence is 15 residues long. V was pared by 1 base and J by 5 bases, with 4 bases of the junction left unmatched. This CDR3 reads CASSQGLGQGYGYTF. CDR3 DNA sequence: TGTGCCAGCAGCCAAGGACTGGGACAGGGGTATGGCTACACCTTC.

This clonotype was seen a few times. The rearrangement uses TRBV9 and TRBJ1-1; TRBD1 is a possible D gene (5 bases). Germline V gene sequence: CDR1 SGDLS, CDR2 YYNGEE. The V and J ends lost 0 bases and 4 bases respectively, with 10 bases between them. The CDR3 is made up of 14 amino acids. CDR3 in DNA: TGTGCCAGCAGCGTAGGGGGGGGGTCCACTGAAGCTTTCTTT. This encodes CASSVGGGSTEAFF.

This clonotype was picked up a small number of times. This rearrangement joins TRBV20-1 to TRBJ2-7; maybe TRBD2 (6 bases). The V end lost 4 bases, the J end lost 7 bases, and 11 bases lay between the germline ends. The germline CDR1 and CDR2 sequences are DFQATT and SNEGSKA (reference sequence). There are 11 residues in the CDR3. CDR3 nucleotides: TGCAGTGCTAAGGAGGGTCTGGAGCAGTACTTC. The encoded protein is CSAKEGLEQYF.

This clonotype has just a few counts. This CDR3 is CASSQGKVFGAGGPLSTDTQYF. The CDR3 DNA follows: TGTGCCAGCAGCCAAGGAAAGGTTTTCGGGGCGGGGGGGCCCCTGAGCACAGATACGCAGTATTTT. J is TRBJ2-3 and V is TRBV3-1; 9 bases map to TRBD2. This CDR3 region has 22 residues. Trimming at V came to 1 base and at J to 0 bases, leaving 20 bases not matched to a gene. From germline, CDR1 is LGHDT and CDR2 YNNKEL (reference sequence).

This chain uses TRBV18 with TRBJ2-3, with TRBD1 matching 9 bases. Trimming removed 3 bases from V and 4 bases from J; junction bases left unmatched: 8. From germline, CDR1 is KGHSH and CDR2 LQKENI. The CDR3 sequence is 16 residues long. CDR3 protein: CASSPTTGGLPDTQYF. DNA for the CDR3: TGTGCCAGCTCACCGACGACAGGGGGTCTTCCAGATACGCAGTATTTT.

This clonotype was detected only a few times. The rearrangement uses TRBV18 and TRBJ1-4; D not resolved. Germline CDR1 and CDR2: KGHSH and LQKENI. Trimming took 5 bases from V and 5 from J, leaving 12 bases between them. The CDR3 length is 14 residues. CDR3 nucleotide sequence: TGTGCCAGCTCAAGTTCCCATTCAAATGAAAAACTGTTTTTT. Translated, it gives CASSSSHSNEKLFF.

This clonotype was detected many times. This chain links TRBV6-5 with TRBJ2-4; D unresolved. The CDR3 has 15 amino acids. The V end was cut by 0 bases, the J end by 3 bases, with 9 bases between. CDR1 MNHEY and CDR2 SVGAGI come from the germline V gene. The CDR3 loop is CASSYSFSGKNIQYF. The CDR3 region has the DNA TGTGCCAGCAGTTACTCCTTTTCGGGCAAAAACATTCAGTACTTC.

The rearrangement uses TRBV20-1 and TRBJ1-1; 8 bases match TRBD1. The junction had 12 bases not matched to a gene; V was cut back by 2 bases and J by 7 bases. CDR1 DFQATT and CDR2 SNEGSKA come from the germline V gene (reference sequence). CDR3 length: 15 residues. Here the CDR3 reads CSARNIGQGGSEAFF. CDR3 bases: TGCAGTGCTAGAAATATCGGACAGGGAGGCAGTGAAGCTTTCTTT.

The chain carries TRBV20-1 and TRBJ2-1, with D possibly being TRBD2 (6 bases). Germline CDR1 DFQATT, CDR2 SNEGSKA (reference sequence). Trimming pared 4 bases from V and 6 bases from J, leaving 16 bases between. The CDR3 extends over 14 amino acids. CDR3 amino acids: CSATDGGRGNEQFF. CDR3 coding DNA: TGCAGTGCTACCGACGGGGGAAGGGGCAATGAGCAGTTCTTC.

V and J are TRBV10-3 and TRBJ2-5; D could derive from TRBD1 or TRBD2 (5 bases each). Germline loops: CDR1 ENHRY, CDR2 SYGVKD. Trimming left V 2 bases short and J 11 bases short, with 12 bases between. This CDR3 is 12 amino acids long. CDR3 region: CAISEGTNEQYF. CDR3 sequence (DNA): TGTGCCATCAGTGAGGGGACCAATGAGCAGTACTTC.

Remarks on this clonotype: Germline is not matched at one junction end, which may reflect a read error. The gene calls are TRBV20-1 and TRBJ1-2; D not resolved. The CDR3 has 12 residues. The germline V gene has CDR1 DFQATT and CDR2 SNEGSKA (reference sequence). The CDR3 region is CSTRASNYGYTF. CDR3 DNA sequence: TGCAGTACTAGAGCCAGTAACTATGGCTACACCTTC.